Below are 29 T cell receptor beta chains sequenced from a single sample in a study of cytomegalovirus exposure and HLA in healthy donors. PCR involved 60 Vbeta and 13 Jbeta primers. Sequencing was performed with immunoSEQ multiplex PCR; in TCRdb, only in-frame clones are kept and a portion is missing. The table lists under 150,000 clones, less than 10% of them singletons, with roughly 1.9% in the top ten. Specimen: PBMCs. The receptors shown here come from a male donor in good health and CMV-seronegative.

J is TRBJ1-6 and V is TRBV9, with TRBD1 matching over 7 bases. Per the germline V gene, CDR1 is SGDLS and CDR2 is YYNGEE. Germline trimming cut 3 bases from V and 10 bases from J; bases unmatched to any gene: 16. The CDR3 totals 17 residues. As DNA, the CDR3 is TGTGCCAGCAGCGGCGACAGGGAACAATCCATTAGATCACCCCTCCACTTT. Protein product: CASSGDREQSIRSPLHF.

The CDR3 spells CASSMAVEVGEQYF. The CDR3 nucleotides are TGTGCCAGTAGTATGGCGGTTGAGGTAGGCGAGCAGTACTTC. The chain couples TRBV19 to TRBJ2-7; D gene ambiguous. The CDR3 sequence is 14 residues long. Trimming stripped 3 bases from V and 6 bases from J, with 15 bases between. From germline, CDR1 is LNHDA and CDR2 SQIVND (reference sequence).

The chain combines TRBV28 with TRBJ2-5, with TRBD2 as a possible D gene (5 bases). Germline-derived CDR1 and CDR2 are MDHEN and SYDVKM. The germline V and J ends were trimmed by 5 bases and 3 bases, with 13 bases remaining between them. This CDR3 has 14 residues. CDR3 DNA sequence: TGTGCCAGCAGTCTATCCGGGATTAAAGAGACCCAGTACTTC. It encodes CASSLSGIKETQYF.

This clone appeared a few times. The J gene is TRBJ2-6, the V gene TRBV10-3; 13 bases are a match to TRBD2. J lost 1 base, V lost 8 bases, and 8 bases had no gene match. The length of the CDR3 is 18 residues. CDR1 is ENHRY and CDR2 is SYGVKD in the germline V gene. The CDR3 nucleotides are TGTGCCATCTGGAACCCGGGACTAGCGGGGTCTGGGGCCAACGTCCTGACTTTC. Protein product: CAIWNPGLAGSGANVLTF.

This chain connects TRBV7-9 to TRBJ1-1; tentatively, D is TRBD1 (5 bases). CDR1 is SEHNR, CDR2 FQNEAQ, per germline (reference sequence). CDR3 length: 12 residues. V was cut by 2 bases and J by 12 bases, with 13 bases left in between. CDR3 protein: CASSLMGGGTFF. CDR3 nucleotides: TGTGCCAGCAGCTTAATGGGGGGGGGTACTTTCTTT.

About this clone itself: This same CDR3 is encoded by further DNA sequences in the sample. V usage is TRBV2 and J usage is TRBJ1-5; TRBD1 agrees at 9 bases. The CDR3 has 15 residues. Germline CDR1 SNHLY, CDR2 FYNNEI. V was clipped by 6 bases and J by 3 bases; unmatched bases: 6. The CDR3 nucleotides read TGTGCCAGCAGCCGCCGGGACAGGGCCAATCAGCCCCAGCATTTT. Translated: CASSRRDRANQPQHF.

This sequence joins TRBV5-4 and TRBJ1-2; D gene ambiguous. Trimming removed 10 bases at V and 0 bases at J, with 10 bases between. This CDR3 spans 12 amino acids. Germline-derived CDR1 and CDR2 are SGHNT and YYREEE (reference sequence). DNA of the CDR3: TGTGCCTGTGGGCTCCCTAACTATGGCTACACCTTC. Translation gives CACGLPNYGYTF.

This clone was detected a few times. V gene TRBV5-1 combines with J gene TRBJ2-2, with TRBD2 as a possible D gene (5 bases). CDR1 and CDR2 (germline): SGHRS, YFSETQ. Trimming shortened V by 3 bases and J by 2 bases, and 11 bases separated the two germline ends. CDR3 length equals 15 residues. In DNA form, the CDR3 reads TGCGCCAGCAGCTCCGGAGGTCCTAACACCGGGGAGCTGTTTTTT. Amino acid sequence: CASSSGGPNTGELFF.

As DNA, the CDR3 is TGTGCCAGCAGTTACCCGACAGATGAAAAACTGTTTTTT. Its protein is CASSYPTDEKLFF. The rearrangement joins TRBV28 to TRBJ1-4, with a weak D call TRBD1 (5 bases). V shed 4 bases and J shed 6 bases, with 9 bases lying between them. Germline values: CDR1 MDHEN, CDR2 SYDVKM. This CDR3 spans 13 amino acids.

V usage is TRBV29-1 and J usage is TRBJ2-7, with D perhaps matching TRBD2 (5 bases). This CDR3 spans 12 amino acids. The ends were cut back, 3 bases at V and 0 bases at J, with 6 bases in the middle. CDR1 and CDR2 (germline): SQVTM, ANQGSEA. CDR3 sequence reads: CSVEEASYEQYF. DNA of the CDR3: TGCAGCGTTGAGGAGGCCTCCTACGAGCAGTACTTC.

This clone was counted between two and nine times. J is TRBJ1-5 and V is TRBV6-5; tentative D call: TRBD1 (5 bases). The CDR3 has 15 amino acids. Per the germline V gene, CDR1 is MNHEY and CDR2 is SVGAGI. Trimming took off 6 bases at V and 3 bases at J, with 15 bases between the two ends. The CDR3 protein is CASRFTGIHNQPQHF. In nucleotides, the CDR3 is TGTGCCAGCAGGTTCACAGGAATCCACAATCAGCCCCAGCATTTT.

This sequence joins TRBV7-3 and TRBJ2-1, with 9 positions matching TRBD1. CDR1 and CDR2 from the germline V gene are SGHTA and FQGTGA. This CDR3 is 15 amino acids long. J lost 7 bases, V lost 2 bases, and 6 bases had no gene match. CDR3 DNA: TGTGCCAGCAGCTTAGGGGGACAGGGACGGAATGAGCAGTTCTTC. It specifies CASSLGGQGRNEQFF.

The CDR3: CASSYSQNQPQHF. CDR3 nucleotide sequence: TGTGCCAGCAGTTACTCCCAGAATCAGCCCCAGCATTTT. The V and J genes are TRBV6-5 and TRBJ1-5; D is uncertain. The V gene's germline CDR1 is MNHEY and CDR2 SVGAGI. CDR3 length: 13 residues. V was clipped by 0 bases and J by 4 bases, with 4 bases between them.

V and J are TRBV7-3 and TRBJ2-3; D unclear. Germline CDR1 and CDR2: SGHTA and FQGTGA. V lost 3 bases and J 7 bases, leaving 17 bases between the germline ends. This CDR3 spans 15 amino acids. The DNA for the CDR3 is TGTGCCAGCAGCTTTCCCGATCCCGACATGAATACGCAGTATTTT. Translation gives CASSFPDPDMNTQYF.

This clone was seen only a few times. The DNA of the CDR3 is TGTGCCAGCAGTGAACAGGCAAACACCGGGGAGCTGTTTTTT. It codes for CASSEQANTGELFF. The chain couples TRBV6-4 to TRBJ2-2, with a possible D match to TRBD1 (5 bases). V was cut by 3 bases and J by 2 bases, with 7 bases left in between. In germline, CDR1 is MRHNA, CDR2 SNTAGT. This CDR3 comprises 14 residues.

In its sample, this clone was seen a few times. V usage is TRBV27 and J usage is TRBJ2-5, with 14 bases aligning to TRBD2. CDR3 length equals 15 residues. The trim removed 5 bases at V and 5 bases at J, leaving 4 bases unmatched. Germline-derived CDR1 and CDR2 are MNHEY and SMNVEV (reference sequence). The chain's CDR3 is CASSGLAGGRETQYF. In DNA, the CDR3 is TGTGCCAGCAGTGGACTAGCGGGGGGAAGGGAGACCCAGTACTTC.

For this clone: Other DNA variants within this sample encode the same CDR3. The rearrangement links TRBV5-1 to TRBJ2-3; TRBD2 matches 9 bases. The CDR3 length is 15 residues. Germline CDR1 is SGHRS and CDR2 is YFSETQ. V gave up 4 bases and J gave up 5 bases; unmatched junction bases: 8. CDR3 in amino acids: CASSPGLAGGDTQYF. The CDR3 nucleotides read TGCGCCAGCAGCCCGGGACTAGCCGGGGGAGATACGCAGTATTTT.

This clone was seen more than once but under ten times. The chain recombines TRBV6-5 with TRBJ2-2; D possibly corresponds to TRBD2 (7 bases). The CDR3 runs to 16 residues. Per germline, CDR1 MNHEY and CDR2 SVGAGI. V was cut by 0 bases and J by 4 bases, with 12 bases left in between. The CDR3 protein is CASSYSGGGGTGELFF. The DNA for the CDR3 is TGTGCCAGCAGTTACTCGGGGGGCGGGGGCACCGGGGAGCTGTTTTTT.

This clone appeared a few times. The V and J genes are TRBV14 and TRBJ2-7; D is unresolved. There are 12 residues in the CDR3. Per germline, CDR1 SGHDN and CDR2 FVKESK. V shed 0 bases and J shed 3 bases, with 3 bases lying between them. The CDR3 DNA follows: TGTGCCAGCAGCCAAGAGAGCTACGAGCAGTACTTC. Its protein is CASSQESYEQYF.

The genes are TRBV5-5 and TRBJ1-6, with a possible D match to TRBD1 (5 bases). Between the trimmed V and J ends, which lost 6 bases and 7 bases, there was a span of 17 bases. CDR1 is SGHKS, CDR2 YYEKEE, per germline (reference sequence). The CDR3 contains 15 residues. CDR3: CASTRQDSGNSPLHF. The CDR3, as DNA: TGTGCCAGCACCCGACAAGACAGTGGGAATTCACCCCTCCACTTT.

The chain is built from TRBV7-2 and TRBJ2-7; D is possibly TRBD1 (6 bases). Trimming shortened V by 5 bases and J by 5 bases, and 13 bases separated the two germline ends. Germline loops: CDR1 SGHTA, CDR2 FQGNSA. The length of the CDR3 is 13 residues. CDR3 in amino acids: CASSPEGVHEQYF. CDR3 sequence (DNA): TGTGCCAGCAGCCCAGAGGGGGTCCACGAGCAGTACTTC.

The J gene is TRBJ1-1, the V gene TRBV4-2; 7 bases fit TRBD1. CDR1 and CDR2 from the germline V gene are LGHNA and YNFKEQ. Trimming took 0 bases from V and 2 from J; bases not matched to a gene: 6. The CDR3 sequence is 16 residues long. As DNA, the CDR3 is TGTGCCAGCAGCCAAGAAGCCGGGACAGAAAACACTGAAGCTTTCTTT. Protein: CASSQEAGTENTEAFF.

This clone was observed a handful of times. This sequence joins TRBV28 and TRBJ2-7, with 7 nucleotides matching TRBD2. Germline V gene lookup returns CDR1 MDHEN and CDR2 SYDVKM. V shed 5 bases and J 2 bases; nucleotides not matched to a gene: 12. This CDR3 comprises 16 residues. CDR3 region: CASSPTLGLQPYEQYF. CDR3 coding DNA: TGTGCCAGCAGTCCAACACTGGGACTACAGCCCTACGAGCAGTACTTC.

The chain joins TRBV6-5 to TRBJ1-6, with 9 bases lining up with TRBD1. After removal of 0 bases from V and 7 bases from J, the junction contained 1 base not matched to a gene. CDR3 size: 15 residues. The germline CDR1 and CDR2 sequences are MNHEY and SVGAGI. CDR3 amino acids: CASSYSGTGNSPLHF. CDR3 nucleotide sequence: TGTGCCAGCAGTTACTCCGGGACAGGGAATTCACCCCTCCACTTT.

For the CDR3, the DNA is TGTGCCAGCAGCGATAGTTTGCAGGGGGCGCGAGGCTACACCTTC. Protein: CASSDSLQGARGYTF. J is TRBJ1-2 and V is TRBV7-6; 8 bases align to TRBD1. In germline, CDR1 is SGHVS, CDR2 FNYEAQ. The V and J ends lost 5 bases and 8 bases, in that order; junction bases with no gene match: 13. The CDR3 spans 15 residues.

The rearrangement joins TRBV7-2 to TRBJ2-7; 8 nucleotides match TRBD2. The V segment lost 8 bases and the J segment 0 bases; nucleotides outside the gene matches: 6. The CDR3 spans 14 residues. CDR1 and CDR2 (germline): SGHTA, FQGNSA. Here the CDR3 reads CASGGSGSSYEQYF. CDR3 coding DNA: TGTGCCAGCGGGGGCAGCGGGAGCTCCTACGAGCAGTACTTC. Drawing the rest from reference TRBV7-2 and TRBJ2-7, the complete variable domain is GAGVSQSPSNKVTEKGKDVELRCDPISGHTALYWYRQSLGQGLEFLIYFQGNSAPDKSGLPSDRFSAERTGGSVSTLTIQRTQQEDSAVYLCASGGSGSSYEQYFGPGTRLTVT.

The rearrangement joins TRBV10-3 to TRBJ1-2, with 8 bases fitting TRBD1. The CDR3 is 15 amino acids. Per germline, CDR1 ENHRY and CDR2 SYGVKD. V gave up 4 bases and J gave up 5 bases; unmatched junction bases: 9. This chain's CDR3 is CAISGTGLGEYGYTF. The CDR3 bases are TGTGCCATCAGTGGGACAGGGTTGGGAGAATATGGCTACACCTTC.

V and J are TRBV30 and TRBJ1-2; tentative D call: TRBD1 (5 bases). Trimming pared 1 base from V and 4 bases from J, leaving 10 bases between. Germline CDR1 is GTSNPN and CDR2 is SVGIG (reference sequence). The CDR3 is made up of 13 amino acids. The CDR3 region has the DNA TGTGCCTGGAGTGCCGGCAGGGCCTATGGCTACACCTTC. Protein: CAWSAGRAYGYTF.

V and J are TRBV28 and TRBJ1-2; no clear D. The CDR3 sequence is 10 residues long. Deletions cut 9 bases from V and 1 base from J, with 3 bases between. The V gene's germline CDR1 is MDHEN and CDR2 SYDVKM. CDR3 in DNA: TGTGCCAGGTATAACTATGGCTACACCTTC. It codes for CARYNYGYTF.